The sequence of this T cell receptor (beta chain) was determined in a study of a mutant IDH1 vaccine in newly diagnosed glioma. Study-level information: Patients received vaccination from 4-6 weeks after radiotherapy alone, or with temozolomide cycles. Visit V12 was scheduled at week 35 and visit V13 at week 47. Treated patients had a mean age of approximately 40 years and a sex split that was around 62% male and roughly 38% female.

This CDR3 region has 13 residues. V gave up 8 bases and J gave up 2 bases, with 13 bases separating them. Germline CDR1 WSHSY, CDR2 SAAADI. The time point is: week 35, safety follow-up. The vaccine gave 300 ug of a 20-mer mutant IDH1 peptide subcutaneously per dose. Regarding this clone: Antigen unknown.

Generated by immunoSEQ multiplex PCR, the TCRdb table keeps only in-frame clones and is missing some. The sample includes fewer than 55,000 clones, about four fifths seen only once; the top ten take around 4.5%. Material: PBMCs, obtained from a glioma patient whose treatment included an IDH1 peptide vaccine. The chain combines TRBV10-2 with TRBJ2-7, with D uncertain. The sequence was collected from a woman between 40 and 55 years old with glioma. Some clones in this sample may be carry-over from other donors' samples. CDR3 in DNA: TGCGCCAGCGGGGTGTGGCAGGCCTACGAGCAGTACTTC. Protein sequence: CASGVWQAYEQYF.